This TCR beta chain emerged from a study of T cell changes during pregnancy in multiple sclerosis. Measured with immunoSEQ multiplex PCR; TCRdb has only the in-frame clones, and not every one. This table holds approximately 40,000 clones, approximately 90% found once. V was shortened by 3 bases and J by 5 bases, with 4 bases between the two germline ends. This CDR3 is 11 amino acids long. CDR1 and CDR2 from the germline V gene are MGHDK and SYGVNS. This TCR was sampled from a female donor with multiple sclerosis, enrolled in a pregnancy study. The rearrangement uses TRBV25-1 and TRBJ2-5; D ambiguous. This material consisted of CD4+ T cells from peripheral blood mononuclear cells, taken in the first trimester of pregnancy. This CDR3 reads CASSDRETQYF. The CDR3, as DNA: TGTGCCAGCAGTGATCGGGAGACCCAGTACTTC.